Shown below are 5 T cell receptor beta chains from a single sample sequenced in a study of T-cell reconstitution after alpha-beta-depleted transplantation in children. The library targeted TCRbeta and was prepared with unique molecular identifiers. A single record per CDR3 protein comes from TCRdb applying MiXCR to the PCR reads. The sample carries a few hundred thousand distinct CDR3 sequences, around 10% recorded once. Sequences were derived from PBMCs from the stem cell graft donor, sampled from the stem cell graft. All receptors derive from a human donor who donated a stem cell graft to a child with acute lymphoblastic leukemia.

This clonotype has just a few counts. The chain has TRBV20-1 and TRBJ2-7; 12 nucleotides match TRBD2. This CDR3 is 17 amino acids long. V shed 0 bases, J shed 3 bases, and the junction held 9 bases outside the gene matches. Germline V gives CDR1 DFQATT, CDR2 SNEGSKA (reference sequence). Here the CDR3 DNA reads TGCAGTGCTAGAGATCTCGAGACTAGCGGGAGTATCTACGAGCAGTACTTC. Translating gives CSARDLETSGSIYEQYF.

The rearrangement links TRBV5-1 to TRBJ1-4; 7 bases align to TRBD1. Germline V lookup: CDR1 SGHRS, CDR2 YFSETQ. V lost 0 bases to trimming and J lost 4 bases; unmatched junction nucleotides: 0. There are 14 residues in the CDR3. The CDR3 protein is CASSLGDSNEKLFF. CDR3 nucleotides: TGCGCCAGCAGCTTGGGGGACAGTAATGAAAAACTGTTTTTT.

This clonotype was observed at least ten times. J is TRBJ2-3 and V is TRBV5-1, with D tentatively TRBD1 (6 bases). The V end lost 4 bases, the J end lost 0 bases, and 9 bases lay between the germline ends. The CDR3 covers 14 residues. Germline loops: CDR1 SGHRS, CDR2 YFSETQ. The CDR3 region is CASSPGQSTDTQYF. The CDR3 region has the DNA TGCGCCAGCAGCCCCGGACAGAGCACAGATACGCAGTATTTT.

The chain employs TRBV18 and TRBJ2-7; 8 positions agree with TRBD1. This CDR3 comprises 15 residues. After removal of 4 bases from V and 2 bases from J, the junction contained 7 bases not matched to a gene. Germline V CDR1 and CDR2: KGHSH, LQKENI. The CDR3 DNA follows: TGTGCCAGCTCACGACAGGGGACTTATACCTACGAGCAGTACTTC. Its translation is CASSRQGTYTYEQYF.

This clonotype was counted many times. CDR3 coding DNA: TGTGCCAGCGGTGACAGGGGACTAGCGGGCTACGAGCAGTACTTC. This translates into CASGDRGLAGYEQYF. The V call is TRBV7-2, the J call TRBJ2-7, with TRBD2 matching over 12 bases. The CDR3 is 15 residues long. The trim removed 8 bases at V and 3 bases at J, leaving 8 bases unmatched. Per the germline V gene, CDR1 is SGHTA and CDR2 is FQGNSA.